Each of the 2 T cell receptor beta chains below was sequenced from the same sample in a study of blood T cell repertoires in COVID-19. This table comes from immunoSEQ multiplex PCR, and its TCRdb copy is limited to in-frame clones, with some not included. The repertoire holds hundreds of thousands of clones, with roughly nine tenths as singletons. The sequenced sample was PBMCs or T cells enriched from blood (not recorded which). These receptors all come from a man aged 25 to 45 who had recovered from COVID-19.

This chain joins TRBV30 and TRBJ1-5; D is undetermined. Between the trimmed V and J ends, which lost 3 bases and 7 bases, there was a span of 13 bases. Germline CDR1 is GTSNPN and CDR2 is SVGIG (reference sequence). The CDR3 is made up of 13 amino acids. The CDR3 here is CAWSYGDLQPQHF. The CDR3 nucleotides are TGTGCCTGGAGCTACGGGGATTTGCAGCCCCAGCATTTT. Looking up the rest from reference TRBV30 and TRBJ1-5 gives the full variable domain: SQTIHQWPATLVQPVGSPLSLECTVEGTSNPNLYWYRQAAGRGLQLLFYSVGIGQISSEVPQNLSASRPQDRQFILSSKKLLLSDSGFYLCAWSYGDLQPQHFGDGTRLSIL.

The V gene is TRBV11-2, the J gene TRBJ2-7; D is unresolved. Per the germline V gene, CDR1 is SGHAT and CDR2 is FQNNGV. The CDR3 is 11 residues long. Trimming left V 5 bases short and J 3 bases short, with 5 bases between. This chain's CDR3 is CASSRSYEQYF. The CDR3, as DNA: TGTGCCAGCAGCCGGAGCTACGAGCAGTACTTC.